This TCR beta chain was sequenced for a study of CXCR3-negative and CXCR3-positive naive CD8 T cells. Points from the study as a whole: Each naive subset displayed comparably high diversity, whereas memory CD8+ cells displayed much lower diversity. TCR strength was inferred from TRB CDR3 properties, while surface CD5 was comparable between naive subsets.

By phenotype, naive CD8+ T cells were CD45RO-CCR7+CD27+CD95-. This CDR3 has 15 residues. The V gene's germline CDR1 is SGHAT and CDR2 FQNNGV. cDNA libraries for TRB were generated by 5' RACE incorporating UMI labels. TCRdb reanalyzed the 5' RACE reads and collapses them to one entry per CDR3 protein, without DNA. The sample totals over 20,000 distinct CDR3 sequences; its top ten clones hold roughly 2.8%. This clonotype is labeled medium-sized based on frequency. Antigen: not known. The source material was naive CXCR3- CD8+ T cells from blood. Described subset: CD45RO-CCR7+CD27+CD95- naive CD8+ T cells lacking CXCR3 (TNR3-). This clonotype originated in a human donor in good health. Some clones in this sample may be carry-over from other donors' samples. The J gene is TRBJ2-7, the V gene TRBV11-2; TCRdb lists TRBD1, though no DNA is available to test this call. The CDR3 loop is CASSHPGTGSYEQYF. Together with reference TRBV11-2 and TRBJ2-7, the CDR3 gives the full variable domain: EAGVAQSPRYKIIEKRQSVAFWCNPISGHATLYWYQQILGQGPKLLIQFQNNGVVDDSQLPKDRFSAERLKGVDSTLKIQPAKLEDSAVYLCASSHPGTGSYEQYFGPGTRLTVT.